The 18 T cell receptor delta chains given below trace back to one sample, sequenced in a study of gamma-delta T cells after stem cell transplantation. TCRdb re-called clones from the RT-PCR reads using CATT. The table shows under 2,000 delta-chain clones, with about 3.7% occurring only once. Input material: gamma-delta T cells. These receptors all come from a human donor. It is not recorded whose cells these are; they may come from a transplant donor.

In this sample, this clone turned up a few times. The rearrangement uses TRDV2 and TRDJ1; 7 bases align to TRDD3. J was trimmed by 0 bases and V by 0 bases; bases with no gene match: 9. CDR3 length: 17 residues. CDR1 and CDR2 from the germline V gene are GEAIGNYY and EKD. The CDR3 here is CACDTVGGMAYTDKLIF. Here the CDR3 DNA reads TGTGCCTGTGACACCGTCGGGGGGATGGCGTACACCGATAAACTCATCTTT.

This clone appeared a few times. TCRdb shows a much larger clone's protein in place of this DNA's translation, and the two differ at residue 9, likely through a read error; the protein shown is translated from the DNA. As DNA, the CDR3 is TGTGCCTGTGACACTCTCCGGGGGGAATCGGGGTACACCGATAAACTCATCTTT. It encodes CACDTLRGESGYTDKLIF. The chain is built from TRDV2 and TRDJ1; weak D call: TRDD3 (6 bases). The CDR3 has 18 amino acids. Germline V lookup: CDR1 GEAIGNYY, CDR2 EKD. V was cut by 1 base and J by 0 bases, with 20 bases left in between.

V and J are TRDV2 and TRDJ1; 11 nucleotides match TRDD3. With V trimmed by 2 bases and J by 1 base, 2 bases remained unmatched. Germline CDR1 reads GEAIGNYY; CDR2 reads EKD. This CDR3 has 15 amino acids. In nucleotides, the CDR3 is TGTGCCTGTGACAAACTGGGGGATAGCACCGATAAACTCATCTTT. Encoded protein: CACDKLGDSTDKLIF.

Comment on this clone: This clone may be a read error of a much larger clone one base away. V is TRDV2 and J is TRDJ1, with TRDD3 identical over 11 bases. This CDR3 comprises 17 residues. V shed 5 bases and J 2 bases; nucleotides not matched to a gene: 12. In germline, CDR1 is GEAIGNYY, CDR2 EKD. The CDR3 DNA is TGTGCCTGTGTCACTGCCGAGGTGGGGGATACGACCGATAAACTCATCTTT. Its protein product is CACVTAEVGDTTDKLIF.

As concerns this clone: Other nucleotide sequences from this sample produce the same CDR3. The chain combines TRDV2 with TRDJ1, with D maybe TRDD3 (6 bases). The V end lost 0 bases, the J end lost 0 bases, and 7 bases lay between the germline ends. The germline gives CDR1 GEAIGNYY, CDR2 EKD. This CDR3 contains 14 residues. This chain's CDR3 is CACDTLGYTDKLIF. The DNA of the CDR3 is TGTGCCTGTGACACCCTGGGGTACACCGATAAACTCATCTTT.

This clone came up a few times. A much larger clone lies one base from this, so it may be a read error. The chain employs TRDV2 and TRDJ1, with 9 nucleotides matching TRDD3. This CDR3 contains 14 residues. Germline V gene data show CDR1 as GEAIGNYY and CDR2 as EKD. The CDR3 spells CACDPLGDTGKLIF. CDR3 bases: TGTGCCTGTGACCCACTGGGGGACACCGGTAAACTCATCTTT.

This clone was counted only a few times. It differs at one base from a far larger clone, so likely a read error. The chain couples TRDV2 to TRDJ1, with 12 nucleotides matching TRDD3. This CDR3 contains 17 residues. Germline CDR1 reads GEAIGNYY; CDR2 reads EKD. CDR3 sequence (DNA): TGTGCCTGTGACGCCATACTGGGGGATACCTACACCGATAAACCCATCTTT. It specifies CACDAILGDTYTDKPIF.

This clone has more than one count but fewer than ten. This chain connects TRDV2 to TRDJ1; TRDD3 agrees at 12 bases. The J segment lost 10 bases and the V segment lost 0 bases, leaving 20 bases of the junction unmatched. This CDR3 has 19 amino acids. CDR1 and CDR2 from the germline V gene are GEAIGNYY and EKD. The DNA of the CDR3 is TGTGCCTGTGACACCGTAGGGCTGGGGGATACGCTCACCAAACGCGGACTCATCTTT. Translating gives CACDTVGLGDTLTKRGLIF.

In the case of this clone: Possible read error: a much larger clone is one base away. The same CDR3 arises from other DNA sequences in this sample as well. This chain uses TRDV2 with TRDJ1, with D tentatively TRDD3 (5 bases). CDR3 length: 16 residues. Germline CDR1 GEAIGNYY, CDR2 EKD. V was shortened by 1 base and J by 0 bases, with 14 bases between the two germline ends. CDR3 region: CACDTVESGNTDKLIF. CDR3 nucleotides: TGTGCCTGTGACACGGTTGAATCTGGGAACACCGATAAACTCATCTTT.

This clone rates as large. Within the sample, other DNA sequences also encode this same CDR3. The gene calls are TRDV2 and TRDJ1; TRDD3 matches at 8 bases. J lost 0 bases, V lost 3 bases, and 2 bases had no gene match. The CDR3 extends over 14 amino acids. Germline V CDR1 and CDR2: GEAIGNYY, EKD. The DNA of the CDR3 is TGTGCCTGTGACCCACTGGGGGACACCGATAAACTCATCTTT. Translated: CACDPLGDTDKLIF.

This clone came up a few times. This sequence joins TRDV2 and TRDJ3; 12 nucleotides line up with TRDD3. V gave up 0 bases and J gave up 0 bases; unmatched junction bases: 14. Germline CDR1 reads GEAIGNYY; CDR2 reads EKD. CDR3 length equals 23 residues. The CDR3, as DNA: TGTGCCTGTGACACCATATCTCTACTGGGGGATACAGGGGGCTCCTGGGACACCCGACAGATGTTTTTC. Amino acids: CACDTISLLGDTGGSWDTRQMFF.

In regard to this clone: No DNA is shown, since the ends of the CDR3 on it are uncertain; the CDR3 is the one TCRdb lists. The J gene call is TRDJ3, but no V gene call exists; no DNA check was done on the table's D call, TRDD3. 23 amino acids form the CDR3, both terminal residues included. The CDR3: CACDTGFTTVGSGSSRATRQMFF.

By sample share, this clone is large (0.1 to 1%). CDR3 sequence: CACDTVGGGWDTRQMFF. CDR3 sequence (DNA): TGTGCCTGTGACACCGTCGGGGGCGGGTGGGACACCCGACAGATGTTTTTC. The gene calls are TRDV2 and TRDJ3, with a possible D match to TRDD3 (5 bases). The length of the CDR3 is 17 residues. The germline CDR1 and CDR2 sequences are GEAIGNYY and EKD. The ends were cut back, 0 bases at V and 4 bases at J, with 12 bases in the middle.

J is TRDJ3 and V is TRDV2, with a weak D call TRDD3 (5 bases). Trimming took 0 bases from V and 3 from J, leaving 11 bases between them. The CDR3 is 17 amino acids. CDR1 is GEAIGNYY, CDR2 EKD, per germline. The CDR3 bases are TGTGCCTGTGACACCGTACTGGACTTCTGGGACACCCGACAGATGTTTTTC. It yields the protein CACDTVLDFWDTRQMFF.

Note on this clone: It differs at one base from a far larger clone, so likely a read error. At the DNA level, this CDR3 is encoded by other sequences in the same sample as well. This chain uses TRDV2 with TRDJ1; 9 positions match TRDD3. TCRdb offers no J gene call, so here the DNA was matched to germline to obtain one. The junction had 29 bases not matched to a gene; V was cut back by 1 base and J by 3 bases. Germline values: CDR1 GEAIGNYY, CDR2 EKD. This CDR3 region has 23 residues. This CDR3 is CACDTAFPTGLPLGERGADKLIF. The CDR3 DNA is TGTGCCTGTGACACAGCATTTCCTACAGGACTACCACTGGGGGAAAGGGGGGCCGATAAACTCATCTTT.

This chain uses TRDV2 with TRDJ1, with a weak D call TRDD3 (6 bases). This CDR3 has 16 amino acids. From germline, CDR1 is GEAIGNYY and CDR2 EKD. Trimming left V 2 bases short and J 1 base short, with 16 bases between. The CDR3 sequence: CACDMLGMEGTDKLIF. DNA for the CDR3: TGTGCCTGTGACATGCTGGGGATGGAGGGCACCGATAAACTCATCTTT.

Notes on this clone: A single base separates this from a much larger clone, so it may be a read error. Other nucleotide sequences in the sample specify the same CDR3. Here the J gene is TRDJ1 and the V gene is not called; the listed D gene, TRDD3, was not tested against the DNA. The CDR3 spans 22 residues. The CDR3 loop reads CACDTVRTYHVLGDPYTDKLIF. CDR3 DNA sequence: TGTGCCTGTGACACCGTTAGGACCTACCATGTACTGGGGGACCCGTACACCGATAAACTCATCTTT.

This clone appeared a few times. The J gene is TRDJ1, the V gene TRDV2; 11 bases map to TRDD3. Germline V gene data show CDR1 as GEAIGNYY and CDR2 as EKD. This CDR3 comprises 20 residues. The junction had 27 bases not matched to a gene; V was cut back by 3 bases and J by 10 bases. In DNA form, the CDR3 reads TGTGCCTGTGACTCGGTACTGGGGGATAAGCCGAATAGTATTCCCCGCACACTCATCTTT. Amino acids: CACDSVLGDKPNSIPRTLIF.